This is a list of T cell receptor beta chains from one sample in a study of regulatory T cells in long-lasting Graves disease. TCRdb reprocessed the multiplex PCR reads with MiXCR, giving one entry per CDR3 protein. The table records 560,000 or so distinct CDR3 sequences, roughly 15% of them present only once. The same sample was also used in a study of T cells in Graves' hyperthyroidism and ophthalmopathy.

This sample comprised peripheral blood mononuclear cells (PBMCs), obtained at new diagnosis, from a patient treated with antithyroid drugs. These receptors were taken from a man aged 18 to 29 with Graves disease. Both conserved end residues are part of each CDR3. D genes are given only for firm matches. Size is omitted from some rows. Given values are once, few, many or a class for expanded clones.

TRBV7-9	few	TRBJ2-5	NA	CASSQTQETQYF	TGTGCCAGCAGCCAGACGCAAGAGACCCAGTACTTC
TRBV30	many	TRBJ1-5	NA	CAWGEGSNQPQHF	TGTGCCTGGGGTGAGGGGAGCAATCAGCCCCAGCATTTT
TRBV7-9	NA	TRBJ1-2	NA	CASSLEGVGYTF	TGTGCCAGCAGCTTAGAGGGGGTTGGCTACACCTTC
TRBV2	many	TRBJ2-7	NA	CASKVGSPYEQYF	TGTGCCAGCAAGGTCGGCAGTCCCTACGAGCAGTACTTC
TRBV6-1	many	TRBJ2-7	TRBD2	CATVKEAGEYEQYF	TGTGCCACCGTGAAGGAGGCGGGAGAGTACGAGCAGTACTTC
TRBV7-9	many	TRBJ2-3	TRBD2	CASSRGTSDTDTQYF	TGTGCCAGCAGCCGAGGGACTAGCGACACAGATACGCAGTATTTT
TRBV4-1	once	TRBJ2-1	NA	CASSQQRKTYNEQFF	TGCGCCAGCAGCCAACAGCGCAAAACCTACAATGAGCAGTTCTTC
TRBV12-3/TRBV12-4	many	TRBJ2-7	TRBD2	CASSSGPDLGLAGYEQYF	TGTGCCAGCAGTTCTGGACCGGACTTAGGACTAGCGGGGTACGAGCAGTACTTC
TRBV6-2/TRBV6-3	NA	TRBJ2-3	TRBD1	CASTSGGPGLPSTDTQYF	TGTGCCAGCACTTCAGGGGGCCCGGGTTTACCTAGCACAGATACGCAGTATTTT
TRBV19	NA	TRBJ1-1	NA	CASTPISPGGTEAFF	TGTGCCAGTACTCCAATATCTCCCGGGGGCACTGAAGCTTTCTTT
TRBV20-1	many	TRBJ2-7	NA	CSAPTGLLYEQYF	TGCAGTGCCCCCACCGGACTCCTCTACGAGCAGTACTTC
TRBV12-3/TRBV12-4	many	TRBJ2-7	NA	CASSHSGRAYEQYF	TGTGCCAGCAGTCACTCCGGACGGGCCTACGAGCAGTACTTC
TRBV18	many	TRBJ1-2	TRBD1	CASSPPGTGSYGYTF	TGTGCCAGCTCACCACCGGGGACAGGGTCGTATGGCTACACCTTC
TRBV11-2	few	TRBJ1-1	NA	CASSQGQDGWVNTEAFF	TGTGCCAGCAGCCAAGGCCAGGACGGCTGGGTGAACACTGAAGCTTTCTTT
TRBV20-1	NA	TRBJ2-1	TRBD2	CRGAGDGRNEQFF	TGCAGGGGCGCGGGGGACGGGAGGAATGAGCAGTTCTTC
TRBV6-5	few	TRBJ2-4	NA	CASSYSNRVAKNIQYF	TGTGCCAGCAGTTACTCGAACAGAGTAGCCAAAAACATTCAGTACTTC
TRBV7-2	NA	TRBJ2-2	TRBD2	CASSLAGLAGLTGELFF	TGTGCCAGCAGCTTAGCTGGGCTAGCGGGACTCACCGGGGAGCTGTTTTTT
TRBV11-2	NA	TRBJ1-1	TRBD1	CASSARTGDTEAFF	TGTGCCAGCAGCGCGCGGACAGGGGACACTGAAGCTTTCTTT
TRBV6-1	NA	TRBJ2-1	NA	CATAPGVFDEQFF	TGTGCCACCGCCCCCGGAGTATTCGATGAGCAGTTCTTC
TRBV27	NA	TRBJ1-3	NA	CASKRQLSGNTIYF	TGTGCCAGCAAAAGGCAGCTCTCTGGAAACACCATATATTTT
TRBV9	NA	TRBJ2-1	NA	CASSVAGEAYNEQFF	TGTGCCAGCAGCGTAGCGGGAGAGGCCTACAATGAGCAGTTCTTC
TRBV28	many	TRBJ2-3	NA	CASSFPRTATDTQYF	TGTGCCAGCAGTTTCCCCAGGACAGCCACAGATACGCAGTATTTT
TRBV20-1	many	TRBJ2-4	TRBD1	CSAQGQALAKNIQYF	TGCAGTGCCCAGGGACAGGCGCTAGCCAAAAACATTCAGTACTTC
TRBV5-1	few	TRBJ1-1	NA	CASSSQAPRNTEAFF	TGCGCCAGCAGCTCACAGGCTCCTCGGAACACTGAAGCTTTCTTT
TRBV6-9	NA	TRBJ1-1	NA	CASSYGDAMNTEAFF	TGTGCCAGCAGTTACGGGGACGCTATGAACACTGAAGCTTTCTTT
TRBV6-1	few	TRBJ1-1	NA	CASTPSGGHWNTEAFF	TGTGCCAGCACCCCGTCCGGAGGACACTGGAACACTGAAGCTTTCTTT
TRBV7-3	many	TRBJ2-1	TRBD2	CASSPSAGGSYNEQFF	TGTGCCAGCAGCCCCTCTGCGGGAGGCTCCTACAATGAGCAGTTCTTC
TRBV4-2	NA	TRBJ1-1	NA	CASRQVGGTEAFF	TGTGCCAGCAGGCAAGTTGGCGGCACTGAAGCTTTCTTT
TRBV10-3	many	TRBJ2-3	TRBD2	CAVRESAGVDTDTQYF	TGTGCCGTACGGGAGTCGGCGGGAGTCGACACAGATACGCAGTATTTT
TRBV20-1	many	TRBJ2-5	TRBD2	CSATGTSGRPQETQYF	TGCAGTGCCACCGGGACTAGCGGGAGGCCACAAGAGACCCAGTACTTC
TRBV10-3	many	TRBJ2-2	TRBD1	CATKTGGANTGELFF	TGTGCCACTAAGACAGGGGGAGCGAACACCGGGGAGCTGTTTTTT
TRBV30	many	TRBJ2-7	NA	CAWGSHPKGQYF	TGTGCCTGGGGCAGCCACCCGAAGGGCCAGTACTTC
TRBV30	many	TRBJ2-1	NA	CAWDRWSYNEQFF	TGTGCCTGGGACAGGTGGTCCTACAATGAGCAGTTCTTC
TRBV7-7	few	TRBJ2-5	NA	CASSLAYETVALETQYF	TGTGCTAGCAGCTTAGCGTACGAGACGGTGGCTCTAGAGACCCAGTACTTC
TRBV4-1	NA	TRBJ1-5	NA	CASRARVGSNQPQHF	TGCGCCAGCCGCGCGCGGGTAGGGAGCAATCAGCCCCAGCATTTT
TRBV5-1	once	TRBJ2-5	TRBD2	CASSPGLAGGEETQYF	TGCGCCAGCAGCCCAGGACTAGCGGGAGGGGAGGAGACCCAGTACTTC
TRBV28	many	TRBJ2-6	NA	CASSDTDSGLPGANVLTF	TGTGCCAGCAGTGACACGGATTCAGGATTGCCTGGGGCCAACGTCCTGACTTTC
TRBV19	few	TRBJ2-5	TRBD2	CASSIQREGGGETQYF	TGTGCCAGTAGTATTCAGCGGGAGGGTGGCGGGGAGACCCAGTACTTC
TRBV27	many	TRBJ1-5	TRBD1	CASGRTGAAQPQHF	TGTGCCAGCGGACGGACAGGGGCGGCTCAGCCCCAGCATTTT
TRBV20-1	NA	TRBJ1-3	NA	CSASGGAVGNTIYF	TGCAGTGCTAGTGGAGGGGCCGTTGGAAACACCATATATTTT
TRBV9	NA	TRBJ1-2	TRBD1	CASSPPIGQGSDGYTF	TGTGCCAGCAGCCCCCCGATAGGACAGGGAAGCGATGGCTACACCTTC
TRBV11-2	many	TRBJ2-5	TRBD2	CASSLGSSSGRQETQYF	TGTGCCAGCAGCTTAGGCAGCAGTAGCGGGAGGCAAGAGACCCAGTACTTC
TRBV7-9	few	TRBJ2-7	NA	CASSLVLGSSYEQYF	TGTGCCAGCAGCTTAGTTTTGGGGAGCTCCTACGAGCAGTACTTC
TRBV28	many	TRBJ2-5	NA	CASSVILGDGETQYF	TGTGCCAGCTCTGTGATCCTGGGAGACGGAGAGACCCAGTACTTC
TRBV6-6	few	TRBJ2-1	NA	CASSYSGLVNQEQFF	TGTGCCAGCAGTTACTCGGGCCTAGTAAACCAGGAGCAGTTCTTC
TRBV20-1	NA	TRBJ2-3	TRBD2	CSARPFSSGSIDTQYF	TGCAGTGCTCGCCCCTTCTCTAGCGGGAGTATAGATACGCAGTATTTT
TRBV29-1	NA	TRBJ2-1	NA	CSKALGEYNEQFF	TGCAGCAAGGCACTTGGGGAATACAATGAGCAGTTCTTC
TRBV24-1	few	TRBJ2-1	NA	CATSDYPGDNEQFF	TGTGCCACCAGTGATTACCCGGGAGACAATGAGCAGTTCTTC
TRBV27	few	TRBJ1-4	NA	CASSLRQDLEKLFF	TGTGCCAGCAGTTTAAGGCAGGACTTGGAAAAACTGTTTTTT
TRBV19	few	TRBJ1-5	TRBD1	CASRTGALMSPQHF	TGTGCCAGCCGGACAGGGGCTTTGATGTCGCCCCAGCATTTT